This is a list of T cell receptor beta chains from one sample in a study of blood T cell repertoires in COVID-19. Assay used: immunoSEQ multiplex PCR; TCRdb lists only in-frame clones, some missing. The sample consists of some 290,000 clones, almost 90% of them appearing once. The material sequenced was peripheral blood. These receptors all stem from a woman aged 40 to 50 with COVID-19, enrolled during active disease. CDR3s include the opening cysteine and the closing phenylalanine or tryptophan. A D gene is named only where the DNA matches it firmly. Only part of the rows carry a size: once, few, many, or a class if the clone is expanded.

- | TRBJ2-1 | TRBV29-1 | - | CSVFGSQGNNEQFF | TGCAGCGTTTTCGGTTCTCAGGGGAACAATGAGCAGTTCTTC
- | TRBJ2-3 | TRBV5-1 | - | CASSGQGLDTQYF | TGCGCCAGCAGCGGGCAGGGGTTAGATACGCAGTATTTT
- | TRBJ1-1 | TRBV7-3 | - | CASSAAGVNTEAFF | TGTGCCAGCAGCGCGGCCGGGGTGAACACTGAAGCTTTCTTT
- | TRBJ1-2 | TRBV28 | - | CASSPFWGTSGYTF | TGTGCCAGCAGCCCCTTCTGGGGGACTAGTGGCTACACCTTC
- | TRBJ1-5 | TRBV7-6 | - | CASSPQGDQPQHF | TGTGCCAGCAGCCCACAGGGAGATCAGCCCCAGCATTTT
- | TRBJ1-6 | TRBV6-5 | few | CASGRGNYNSPLHF | TGTGCCAGCGGAAGAGGAAACTATAATTCACCCCTCCACTTT
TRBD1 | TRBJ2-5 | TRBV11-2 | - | CASSLEKLVGQGQETQYF | TGTGCCAGCAGCTTAGAAAAATTAGTAGGACAGGGGCAAGAGACCCAGTACTTC
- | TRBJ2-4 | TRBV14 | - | CASSPRIGTANIQYF | TGTGCCAGCAGCCCCCGAATCGGAACAGCAAACATTCAGTACTTC
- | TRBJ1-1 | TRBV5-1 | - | CASSPGANTEAFF | TGCGCCAGCAGCCCAGGCGCCAACACTGAAGCTTTCTTT
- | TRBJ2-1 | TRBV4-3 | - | CASSQDKTGSSYNEQFF | TGCGCCAGCAGCCAGGACAAAACAGGGTCATCCTACAATGAGCAGTTCTTC
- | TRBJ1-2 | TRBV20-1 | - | CSALVGYTF | TGCAGTGCTTTAGTTGGCTACACCTTC
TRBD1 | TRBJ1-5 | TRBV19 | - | CASSIPTDRGRDQPQHF | TGTGCCAGTAGTATACCCACGGACAGGGGAAGGGATCAGCCCCAGCATTTT
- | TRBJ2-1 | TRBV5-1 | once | CASSPVPSGSYNEQFF | TGCGCCAGCAGCCCTGTCCCCAGCGGGTCTTACAATGAGCAGTTCTTC
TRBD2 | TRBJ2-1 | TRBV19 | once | CASTARAGLMGNEQFF | TGTGCCAGTACCGCCAGAGCGGGACTTATGGGCAATGAGCAGTTCTTC
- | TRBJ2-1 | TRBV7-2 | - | CASSLVTGAYNEQFF | TGTGCCAGCAGCTTAGTGACAGGCGCCTACAATGAGCAGTTCTTC
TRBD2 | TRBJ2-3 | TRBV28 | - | CASSLTSGRYTQYF | TGTGCCAGCAGTCTGACTAGCGGGAGGTATACGCAGTATTTT
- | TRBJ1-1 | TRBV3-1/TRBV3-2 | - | CASSQERGLTEAFF | TGTGCCAGCAGCCAAGAAAGGGGGTTGACTGAAGCTTTCTTT
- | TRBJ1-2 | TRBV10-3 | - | CAIQGSYGYTF | TGTGCCATCCAGGGGAGCTATGGCTACACCTTC
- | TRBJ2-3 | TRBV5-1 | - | CASSLGSALTDTQYF | TGCGCCAGCAGCTTAGGGAGCGCCCTCACAGATACGCAGTATTTT
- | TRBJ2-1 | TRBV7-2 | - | CASSPPISNYNEQFF | TGTGCCAGCAGCCCACCTATTTCTAACTACAATGAGCAGTTCTTC
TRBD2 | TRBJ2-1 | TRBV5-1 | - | CASSLTSGSNEQFF | TGCGCCAGCAGCCTGACTAGCGGCTCCAATGAGCAGTTCTTC
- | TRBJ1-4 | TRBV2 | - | CASRQSNEKLFF | TGTGCCAGCAGACAGAGTAATGAAAAACTGTTTTTT
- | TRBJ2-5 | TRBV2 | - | CASRVTGETQYF | TGTGCCAGCAGGGTTACAGGGGAGACCCAGTACTTC
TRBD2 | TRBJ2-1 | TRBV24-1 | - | CATSDPGRGSLDNEQFF | TGTGCCACCAGTGATCCTGGGAGGGGTTCCCTCGACAATGAGCAGTTCTTC
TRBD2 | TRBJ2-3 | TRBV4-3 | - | CASSQDSPRLAGVKYF | TGCGCCAGCAGCCAAGATTCGCCCCGACTAGCGGGAGTGAAGTATTTT
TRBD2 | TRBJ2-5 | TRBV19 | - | CASGLAGGRGTQYF | TGTGCCAGCGGACTAGCGGGGGGTAGAGGGACCCAGTACTTC
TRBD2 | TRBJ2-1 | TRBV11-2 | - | CASSFGLAAYNEQFF | TGTGCCAGCAGCTTTGGACTAGCGGCTTACAATGAGCAGTTCTTC
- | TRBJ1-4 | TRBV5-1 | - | CASSRGTGTNEKLFF | TGCGCCAGCAGCAGGGGGACCGGGACTAATGAAAAACTGTTTTTT
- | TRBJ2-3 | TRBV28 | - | CASSYLSVDTQYF | TGTGCCAGCAGTTATTTGAGTGTGGATACGCAGTATTTT
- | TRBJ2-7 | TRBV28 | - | CASETGERTYEQYF | TGTGCCAGTGAAACGGGGGAACGTACCTACGAGCAGTACTTC
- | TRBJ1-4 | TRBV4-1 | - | CASSQDKETSTNEKLFF | TGCGCCAGCAGCCAAGATAAGGAGACTTCAACTAATGAAAAACTGTTTTTT
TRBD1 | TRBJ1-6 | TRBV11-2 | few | CASTRPGTDNSPLHF | TGTGCCAGCACCCGACCCGGGACAGATAATTCACCCCTCCACTTT
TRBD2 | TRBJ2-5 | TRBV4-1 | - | CASSQGLAGGWETQYF | TGCGCCAGCAGCCAAGGACTAGCGGGAGGTTGGGAGACCCAGTACTTC
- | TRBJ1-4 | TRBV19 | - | CASSPDGATNEKLFF | TGTGCCAGTAGCCCGGACGGGGCAACTAATGAAAAACTGTTTTTT
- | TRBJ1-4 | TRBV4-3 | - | CASSPREQEKLFF | TGCGCCAGCAGCCCCCGGGAGCAGGAAAAACTGTTTTTT
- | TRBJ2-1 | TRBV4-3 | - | CASSQEADLNEQFF | TGCGCCAGCAGCCAAGAGGCTGATCTCAATGAGCAGTTCTTC
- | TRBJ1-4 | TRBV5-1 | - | CASSLSSGEKLFF | TGCGCCAGCAGCCTTAGCTCAGGGGAAAAACTGTTTTTT
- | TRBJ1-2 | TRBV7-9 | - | CASSLLRTDYGYTF | TGTGCCAGCAGCCTACTCCGGACAGACTATGGCTACACCTTC
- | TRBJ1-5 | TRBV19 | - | CASRSKQAASYPSNQPQHF | TGTGCCAGTAGGAGTAAACAGGCGGCCTCCTATCCTAGCAATCAGCCCCAGCATTTT
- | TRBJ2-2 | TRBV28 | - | CASVLGGGPTGELFF | TGTGCCAGCGTCCTTGGAGGGGGCCCCACCGGGGAGCTGTTTTTT
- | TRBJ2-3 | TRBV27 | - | CASSLARKNTDTQYF | TGTGCCAGCAGCCTAGCGCGAAAAAACACAGATACGCAGTATTTT
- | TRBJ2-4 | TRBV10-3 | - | CAISEFVADLAKNIQYF | TGTGCCATCAGTGAGTTCGTAGCGGATCTAGCCAAAAACATTCAGTACTTC
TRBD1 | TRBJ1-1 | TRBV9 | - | CASSVFDRDFGAFF | TGTGCCAGCAGCGTTTTCGACAGGGACTTCGGTGCTTTCTTT
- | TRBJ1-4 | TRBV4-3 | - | CASSQDRGEKLFF | TGCGCCAGCAGCCAAGATAGGGGGGAAAAACTGTTTTTT
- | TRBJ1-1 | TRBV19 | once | CASSTHRDDTEAFF | TGTGCCAGTAGTACTCACAGGGACGACACTGAAGCTTTCTTT
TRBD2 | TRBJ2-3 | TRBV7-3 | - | CASSPTTSVTDTQYF | TGTGCCAGCAGCCCCACGACTAGCGTGACAGATACGCAGTATTTT
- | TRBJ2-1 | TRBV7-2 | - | CASSLEGAGVYNEQFF | TGTGCCAGCAGCTTAGAGGGCGCGGGCGTTTACAATGAGCAGTTCTTC
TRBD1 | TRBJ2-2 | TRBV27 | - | CASSARRGQGARTTGELFF | TGTGCCAGCAGTGCCCGGCGGGGACAGGGGGCGAGGACTACCGGGGAGCTGTTTTTT
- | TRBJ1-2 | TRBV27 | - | CASSAEGHFNYGYTF | TGTGCCAGCAGTGCTGAGGGACATTTTAACTATGGCTACACCTTC
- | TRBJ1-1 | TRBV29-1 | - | CSGLTGNTEAFF | TGCAGCGGCCTGACAGGAAACACTGAAGCTTTCTTT
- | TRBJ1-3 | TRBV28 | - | CASSPQGHVGNTIYF | TGTGCCAGCAGTCCCCAAGGTCACGTCGGGAACACCATATATTTT
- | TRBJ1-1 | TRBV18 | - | CASSLAVGRNTEAFF | TGTGCCAGCTCACTCGCGGTCGGGAGGAACACTGAAGCTTTCTTT
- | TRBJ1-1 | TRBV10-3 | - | CATKEEGMNTEAFF | TGTGCCACCAAGGAGGAGGGAATGAACACTGAAGCTTTCTTT
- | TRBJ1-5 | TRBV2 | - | CASKGVNQPQHF | TGTGCCAGCAAAGGGGTCAATCAGCCCCAGCATTTT
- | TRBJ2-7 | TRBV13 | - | CASSLVNEQYF | TGTGCCAGCAGCTTAGTAAACGAGCAGTACTTC
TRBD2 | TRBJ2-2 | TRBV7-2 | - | CASSFRWRGAGGELFF | TGTGCCAGCAGTTTCCGGTGGCGGGGGGCTGGCGGGGAGCTGTTTTTT